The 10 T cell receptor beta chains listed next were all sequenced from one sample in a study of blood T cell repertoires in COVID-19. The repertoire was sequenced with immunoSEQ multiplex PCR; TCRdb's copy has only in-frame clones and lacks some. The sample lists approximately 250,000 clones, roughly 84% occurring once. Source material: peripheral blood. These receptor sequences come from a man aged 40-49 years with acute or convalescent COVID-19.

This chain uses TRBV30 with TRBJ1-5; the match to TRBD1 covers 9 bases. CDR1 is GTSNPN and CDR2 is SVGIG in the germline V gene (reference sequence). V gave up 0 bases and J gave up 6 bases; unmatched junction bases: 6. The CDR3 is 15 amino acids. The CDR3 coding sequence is TGTGCCTGGAGTGTAGCACAGGGGGCCCGTCAGCCCCAGCATTTT. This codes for CAWSVAQGARQPQHF.

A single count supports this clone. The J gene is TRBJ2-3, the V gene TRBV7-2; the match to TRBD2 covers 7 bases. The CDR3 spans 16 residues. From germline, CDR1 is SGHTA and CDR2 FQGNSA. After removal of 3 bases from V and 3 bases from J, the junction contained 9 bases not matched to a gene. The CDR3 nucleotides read TGTGCCAGCAGCTTGATAGCGGGCAAAGTGACAGATACGCAGTATTTT. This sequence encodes CASSLIAGKVTDTQYF.

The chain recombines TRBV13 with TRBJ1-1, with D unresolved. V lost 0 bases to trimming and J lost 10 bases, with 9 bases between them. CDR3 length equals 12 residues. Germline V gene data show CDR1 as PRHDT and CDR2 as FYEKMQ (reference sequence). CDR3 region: CASSLGERGAFF. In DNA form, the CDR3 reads TGTGCCAGCAGCTTAGGGGAGCGGGGAGCTTTCTTT.

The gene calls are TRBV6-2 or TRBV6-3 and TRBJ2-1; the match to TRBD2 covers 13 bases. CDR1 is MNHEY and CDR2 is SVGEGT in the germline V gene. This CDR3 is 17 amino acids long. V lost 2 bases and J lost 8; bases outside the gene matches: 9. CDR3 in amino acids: CASSYQGTSGVYDEQFF. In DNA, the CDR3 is TGTGCCAGCAGTTACCAGGGGACTAGCGGGGTTTATGATGAGCAGTTCTTC.

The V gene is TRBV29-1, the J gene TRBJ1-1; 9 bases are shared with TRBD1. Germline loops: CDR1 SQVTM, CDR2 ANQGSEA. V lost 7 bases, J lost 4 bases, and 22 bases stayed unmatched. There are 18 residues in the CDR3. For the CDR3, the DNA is TGCAGCGCCCCGATGAGGAATATGGACAGGGGTTTCTCCACTGAAGCTTTCTTT. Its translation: CSAPMRNMDRGFSTEAFF. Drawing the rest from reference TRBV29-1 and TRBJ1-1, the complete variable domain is SAVISQKPSRDICQRGTSLTIQCQVDSQVTMMFWYRQQPGQSLTLIATANQGSEATYESGFVIDKFPISRPNLTFSTLTVSNMSPEDSSIYLCSAPMRNMDRGFSTEAFFGQGTRLTVV.

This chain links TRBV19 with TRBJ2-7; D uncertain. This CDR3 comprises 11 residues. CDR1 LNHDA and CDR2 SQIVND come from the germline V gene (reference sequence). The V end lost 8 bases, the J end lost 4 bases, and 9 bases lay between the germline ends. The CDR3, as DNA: TGTGCCAGTGGCCTTTGGTACGAGCAGTACTTC. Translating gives CASGLWYEQYF.

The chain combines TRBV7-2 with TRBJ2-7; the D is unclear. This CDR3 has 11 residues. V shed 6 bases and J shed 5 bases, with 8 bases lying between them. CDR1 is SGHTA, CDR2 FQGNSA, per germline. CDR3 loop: CASSLRDEQYF. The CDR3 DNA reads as TGTGCCAGCAGTTTACGGGACGAGCAGTACTTC.

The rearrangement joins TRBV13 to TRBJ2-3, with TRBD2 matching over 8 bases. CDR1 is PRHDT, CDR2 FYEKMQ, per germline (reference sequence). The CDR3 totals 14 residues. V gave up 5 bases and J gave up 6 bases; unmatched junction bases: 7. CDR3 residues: CASSRLGGADTQYF. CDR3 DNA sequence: TGTGCCAGCAGCCGCCTCGGGGGGGCTGATACGCAGTATTTT.

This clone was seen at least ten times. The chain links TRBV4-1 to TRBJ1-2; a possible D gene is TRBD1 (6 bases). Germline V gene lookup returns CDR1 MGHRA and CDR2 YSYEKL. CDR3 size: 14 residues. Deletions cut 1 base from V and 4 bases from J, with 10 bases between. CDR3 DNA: TGCGCCAGCAGCCAAGCGCAGGGGCCCTATGGCTACACCTTC. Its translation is CASSQAQGPYGYTF.

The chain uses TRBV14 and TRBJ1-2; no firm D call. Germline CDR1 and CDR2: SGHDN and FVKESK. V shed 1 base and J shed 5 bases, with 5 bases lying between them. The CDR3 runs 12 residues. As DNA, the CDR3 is TGTGCCAGCAGCCAAGTTGAGTATGGCTACACCTTC. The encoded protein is CASSQVEYGYTF.